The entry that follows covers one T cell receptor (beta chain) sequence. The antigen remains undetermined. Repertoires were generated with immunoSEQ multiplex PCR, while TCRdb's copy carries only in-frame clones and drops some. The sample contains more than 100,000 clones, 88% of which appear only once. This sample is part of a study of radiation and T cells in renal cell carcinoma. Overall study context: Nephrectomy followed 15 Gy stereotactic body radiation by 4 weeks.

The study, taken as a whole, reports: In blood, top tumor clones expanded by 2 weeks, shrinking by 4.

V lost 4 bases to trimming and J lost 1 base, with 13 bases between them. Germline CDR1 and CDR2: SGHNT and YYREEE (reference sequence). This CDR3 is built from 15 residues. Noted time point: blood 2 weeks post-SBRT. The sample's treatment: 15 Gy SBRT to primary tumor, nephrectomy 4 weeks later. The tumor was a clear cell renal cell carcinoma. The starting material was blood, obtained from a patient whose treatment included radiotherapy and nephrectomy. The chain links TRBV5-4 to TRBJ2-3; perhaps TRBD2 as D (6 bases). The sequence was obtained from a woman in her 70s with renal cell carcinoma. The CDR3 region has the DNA TGTGCCAGCAGCCGGGACGGAGGGGGCACAGATACGCAGTATTTT. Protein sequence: CASSRDGGGTDTQYF.